Listed below are T cell receptor beta chains from one sample, sequenced in a study of blood T cell repertoires in COVID-19. The assay was immunoSEQ multiplex PCR, and TCRdb's table has in-frame clones only and misses some. The repertoire has roughly 65,000 clones, 90% of them found once; the top ten carry over 1%. Source material: peripheral blood. These receptors originate from a man aged 55 to 70 with acute or convalescent COVID-19. Both conserved end residues are trimmed from each CDR3. Fields, in order: J gene, V gene, CDR3 protein.

TRBJ1-3	TRBV2	ASSGQGGSGNTIY
TRBJ1-1	TRBV30	AWIWGGLTEAF
TRBJ2-7	TRBV28	ASSRSGATSYEQY
TRBJ2-3	TRBV9	ASSILAGGSDTQY
TRBJ2-1	TRBV19	ASSIYSAGDNEQF
TRBJ1-2	TRBV6-5	ASRTGAYGYT
TRBJ1-2	TRBV24-1	ATSDLTGVYT
TRBJ1-2	TRBV5-5	ASSGGQGFGYT
TRBJ2-1	TRBV24-1	ATSGGGIIGQF
TRBJ1-3	TRBV6-5	ASKMGGLGGNTIY
TRBJ2-3	TRBV11-2	ASSLGGTAYTDTQY
TRBJ1-2	TRBV2	ATRYSRGTYYGYT
TRBJ2-1	TRBV11-3	ASSLRLAGDNEQF
TRBJ1-2	TRBV19	ASMRTESNYGYT
TRBJ1-3	TRBV5-3	ARSFVRQDTFLSGNTIY
TRBJ1-2	TRBV18	ASSPTRTGYGYT
TRBJ1-2	TRBV10-3	AILRDSLQNGYT
TRBJ2-1	TRBV11-2	ASSPIGGVAYNEQF
TRBJ2-7	TRBV19	ASSTAQELTGQY
TRBJ2-7	TRBV19	ASSIDSRSDEQY
TRBJ1-1	TRBV6-5	ASSRGRPFEAF
TRBJ1-2	TRBV25-1	ASTKVGLGYT
TRBJ1-1	TRBV6-5	ASSYGWGRLNTEAF
TRBJ1-2	TRBV7-2	ASSFNPTGNYGYT
TRBJ1-5	TRBV5-8	ASSLVKGRGHNQPQH
TRBJ1-5	TRBV19	ASSTGQGLPRGQPQH
TRBJ1-1	TRBV18	ASSGAGNTEAF
TRBJ2-7	TRBV5-1	ASSFGGSEQY
TRBJ1-1	TRBV25-1	ASSEWFPQGVNTEAF
TRBJ1-6	TRBV18	ASSPPDSPSSYNSPLH
TRBJ1-5	TRBV7-2	ASSLAANQPQH
TRBJ1-4	TRBV6-5	ASSLGRGSEKLF
TRBJ1-4	TRBV5-1	ASSQQGLANEKLF
TRBJ1-5	TRBV19	ASSPRKSDSQPQH
TRBJ2-5	TRBV7-2	ASSLDGTAQETQY
TRBJ2-3	TRBV19	ASSPRLSTDTQY
TRBJ1-2	TRBV11-2	ASSPPKHYGYT
TRBJ1-2	TRBV5-4	ASSSPGAPSNYGYT
TRBJ1-6	TRBV9	ASSVKQGDSPLH
TRBJ2-7	TRBV27	ASSLLGPAFSYEQY
TRBJ1-1	TRBV19	ASTNLGAFGEAF
TRBJ1-5	TRBV19	ASSFGQGNQPQH
TRBJ2-7	TRBV7-9	ASSPGLPSYEQY
TRBJ2-6	TRBV7-9	ASSLGPISGANVLT
TRBJ1-1	TRBV7-2	ASSRGPGGNTEAF
TRBJ2-1	TRBV10-3	AISETLAGGSIISYNEQF
TRBJ2-2	TRBV20-1	SGELTGELF
TRBJ1-2	TRBV11-2	ASSLIRAANYGYT
TRBJ2-5	TRBV30	AWSVPEGTSWQTQY
TRBJ1-2	TRBV29-1	SVEEYPGVIDGYT
TRBJ2-7	TRBV14	ASGGGKAYEQY
TRBJ1-3	TRBV9	ASSARDRGSNIGNTIY